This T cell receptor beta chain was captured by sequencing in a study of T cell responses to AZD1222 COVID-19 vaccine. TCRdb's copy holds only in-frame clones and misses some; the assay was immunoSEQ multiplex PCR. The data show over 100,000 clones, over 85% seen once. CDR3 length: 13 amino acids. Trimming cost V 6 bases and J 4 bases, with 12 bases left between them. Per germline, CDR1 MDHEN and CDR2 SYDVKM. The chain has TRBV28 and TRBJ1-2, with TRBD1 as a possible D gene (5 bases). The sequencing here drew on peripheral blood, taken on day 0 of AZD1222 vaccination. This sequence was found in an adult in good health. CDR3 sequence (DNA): TGTGCCAGCAGACCTCTGGGGCCCTATGGCTACACCTTC. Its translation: CASRPLGPYGYTF.